These 21 T cell receptor beta chains share one sample of origin, sequenced in a study of cytomegalovirus exposure and HLA in healthy donors. The protocol was immunoSEQ multiplex PCR, while the TCRdb copy is restricted to in-frame clones and leaves out a portion. The data hold 150,000 to 180,000 clones, with roughly 86% observed a single time. Specimen: PBMCs. These receptors were obtained from a human donor in good health.

This clone has only one observation. The rearrangement uses TRBV5-1 and TRBJ2-7; 7 positions agree with TRBD1. Trimming cost V 4 bases and J 2 bases; bases outside gene matches: 18. The V gene's germline CDR1 is SGHRS and CDR2 YFSETQ. This CDR3 has 18 residues. CDR3 sequence: CASSDPRRQGLLPYEQYF. In DNA, the CDR3 is TGCGCCAGCAGCGACCCGAGGCGACAGGGCCTACTACCCTACGAGCAGTACTTC.

The CDR3 DNA sequence: TGTGCCAGCAGTCTGGACAGCGACCTTAGCAATCAGCCCCAGCATTTT. Its translation: CASSLDSDLSNQPQHF. The chain is built from TRBV27 and TRBJ1-5; weak D call: TRBD1 (6 bases). Germline CDR1 is MNHEY and CDR2 is SMNVEV (reference sequence). Between the trimmed V and J ends, which lost 5 bases and 0 bases, there was a span of 14 bases. CDR3 length: 16 amino acids.

The chain joins TRBV19 to TRBJ1-5; the match to TRBD1 covers 8 bases. V shed 5 bases, J shed 7 bases, and the junction held 10 bases outside the gene matches. CDR1 LNHDA and CDR2 SQIVND come from the germline V gene (reference sequence). The CDR3 loop spans 15 amino acids. The chain's CDR3 is CASSLSDRGVQPQHF. As DNA, the CDR3 is TGTGCCAGTAGTTTATCCGACAGGGGAGTACAGCCCCAGCATTTT.

The V gene is TRBV15, the J gene TRBJ1-2; D unresolved. This CDR3 is 14 amino acids long. Germline V gene sequence: CDR1 LNHNV, CDR2 YYDKDF (reference sequence). With 1 base removed from V and 6 bases from J, the gap between germline ends came to 12 bases. This CDR3 reads CATSRAAEQDGYTF. The CDR3 coding sequence is TGTGCCACCAGCAGAGCGGCAGAGCAGGATGGCTACACCTTC.

This chain joins TRBV27 and TRBJ2-7; D is possibly TRBD1 (6 bases). Germline CDR1 and CDR2: MNHEY and SMNVEV (reference sequence). CDR3 length: 11 amino acids. Deletions cut 8 bases from V and 7 bases from J, with 12 bases between. The CDR3 nucleotides are TGTGCCAGCCAGGGGTCGGGGGAGCAGTACTTC. Its translation: CASQGSGEQYF.

The gene calls are TRBV6-5 and TRBJ1-2, with D possibly TRBD1 on 6 matching bases. Germline V lookup: CDR1 MNHEY, CDR2 SVGAGI. V lost 7 bases and J lost 4, with 13 bases in between. The CDR3 contains 13 residues. The CDR3 coding sequence is TGTGCCAGCACCCGCGACAGGCGCTATGGCTACACCTTC. Translating gives CASTRDRRYGYTF.

This chain connects TRBV11-2 to TRBJ2-2, with 7 bases identical to TRBD2. The CDR3 runs 18 residues. The V gene's germline CDR1 is SGHAT and CDR2 FQNNGV. V lost 5 bases to trimming and J lost 0 bases; unmatched junction nucleotides: 12. In DNA form, the CDR3 reads TGTGCCAGCAGCGACCTTTGGCGGGGGAATACGAACACCGGGGAGCTGTTTTTT. This codes for CASSDLWRGNTNTGELFF.

DNA for the CDR3: TGCAGCGGGAGCGGGAGGTCCTACAATGAGCAGTTCTTC. Translation: CSGSGRSYNEQFF. This chain connects TRBV29-1 to TRBJ2-1, with 9 bases that match TRBD2. This CDR3 is 13 amino acids long. Germline values: CDR1 SQVTM, CDR2 ANQGSEA. Trimming cost V 7 bases and J 1 base; bases outside gene matches: 2.

V usage is TRBV11-3 and J usage is TRBJ1-2, with 7 nucleotides matching TRBD1. There are 15 residues in the CDR3. Germline V lookup: CDR1 SGHNT, CDR2 YENEEA. The ends lost 5 bases at V and 3 bases at J; junction bases unmatched: 9. CDR3 in DNA: TGTGCCAGCAGCCCTAAGGACAGGAAAGACTATGGCTACACCTTC. Amino acids: CASSPKDRKDYGYTF.

V is TRBV28 and J is TRBJ1-1, with TRBD1 matching 9 bases. J was trimmed by 3 bases and V by 6 bases; bases with no gene match: 5. The CDR3 sequence is 14 residues long. In germline, CDR1 is MDHEN, CDR2 SYDVKM. In DNA form, the CDR3 reads TGTGCCAGCAGCACCCGGACAGGGGACACTGAAGCTTTCTTT. Protein sequence: CASSTRTGDTEAFF. Combining the CDR3 with reference TRBV28 and TRBJ1-1 gives the whole variable domain DVKVTQSSRYLVKRTGEKVFLECVQDMDHENMFWYRQDPGLGLRLIYFSYDVKMKEKGDIPEGYSVSREKKERFSLILESASTNQTSMYLCASSTRTGDTEAFFGQGTRLTVV.

V usage is TRBV7-8 and J usage is TRBJ1-2; D is perhaps TRBD1 (6 bases). V was cut by 1 base and J by 6 bases, with 9 bases left in between. From germline, CDR1 is SGHVS and CDR2 FQNEAQ. CDR3 length: 13 amino acids. The DNA of the CDR3 is TGTGCCAGCAGCTTAGTAGGGGGGGATGGCTACACCTTC. Protein sequence: CASSLVGGDGYTF.

This clone was seen a single time. The gene calls are TRBV20-1 and TRBJ2-3; D is unclear. This CDR3 is built from 11 residues. Trimming removed 1 base from V and 12 bases from J, with 11 bases in between. Germline assignment: CDR1 DFQATT and CDR2 SNEGSKA (reference sequence). In DNA form, the CDR3 reads TGCAGTGCTAGAGGCCAGATACATCAGTATTTT. It codes for CSARGQIHQYF.

This clone occurred a few times. This chain uses TRBV9 with TRBJ1-3, with D maybe TRBD1 (6 bases). V was clipped by 0 bases and J by 0 bases, with 19 bases between them. Germline loops: CDR1 SGDLS, CDR2 YYNGEE. The CDR3 runs 19 residues. CDR3 in DNA: TGTGCCAGCAGCGTAGTCCCCGCAGGGGCGCAGAGCTCTGGAAACACCATATATTTT. It encodes CASSVVPAGAQSSGNTIYF.

The rearrangement uses TRBV28 and TRBJ2-7, with 9 positions matching TRBD1. Germline assignment: CDR1 MDHEN and CDR2 SYDVKM. V lost 6 bases and J lost 1; bases outside the gene matches: 7. The length of the CDR3 is 15 residues. The CDR3, as DNA: TGTGCCAGCAGGCCGACCGGGACAGGGTCCTACGAGCAGTACTTC. Its translation: CASRPTGTGSYEQYF.

The chain couples TRBV7-3 to TRBJ2-5; a possible D gene is TRBD2 (5 bases). The germline V gene encodes CDR1 SGHTA and CDR2 FQGTGA. Trimming pared 5 bases from V and 4 bases from J, leaving 11 bases between. The CDR3 is made up of 13 amino acids. CDR3 coding DNA: TGTGCCAGCAGCGCGGGCAACACAGAGACCCAGTACTTC. It encodes CASSAGNTETQYF.

This rearrangement joins TRBV2 to TRBJ2-7; 7 bases map to TRBD2. Germline lookup yields CDR1 SNHLY and CDR2 FYNNEI. The CDR3 spans 18 residues. After removal of 5 bases from V and 2 bases from J, the junction contained 18 bases not matched to a gene. The CDR3 reads CASSQPPSWSSGPYEQYF. The CDR3 nucleotides read TGTGCCAGCAGTCAACCCCCCTCGTGGTCTAGCGGACCCTACGAGCAGTACTTC.

This clone was recorded once. The chain joins TRBV18 to TRBJ1-5; weak D call: TRBD1 (6 bases). Germline values: CDR1 KGHSH, CDR2 LQKENI. Deletions cut 4 bases from V and 0 bases from J, with 13 bases between. This CDR3 comprises 16 residues. The CDR3, as DNA: TGTGCCAGCTCACGGGGGCTTACAGATAGCAATCAGCCCCAGCATTTT. This gives the protein CASSRGLTDSNQPQHF.

The V and J genes are TRBV6-1 and TRBJ2-2, with 8 bases that match TRBD1. With 7 bases clipped from V and 5 bases from J, the junction kept 9 bases outside the gene matches. The CDR3 spans 15 residues. Germline V gene lookup returns CDR1 MNHNS and CDR2 SASEGT. The CDR3, as DNA: TGTGCCAGCAACATGGGGGACAGGAAAACCGGGGAGCTGTTTTTT. Its protein product is CASNMGDRKTGELFF.

This chain connects TRBV27 to TRBJ2-2, with 8 bases matching TRBD1. Trimming cost V 6 bases and J 5 bases; bases outside gene matches: 8. The germline V gene has CDR1 MNHEY and CDR2 SMNVEV (reference sequence). The CDR3 is 15 amino acids. CDR3 sequence reads: CASSRGQGSTGELFF. In DNA form, the CDR3 reads TGTGCCAGCAGCCGCGGACAGGGTAGTACCGGGGAGCTGTTTTTT.

The CDR3 sequence is CASSAGTGLYEQYF. The CDR3 DNA follows: TGTGCCAGCAGCGCCGGGACAGGGCTTTACGAGCAGTACTTC. The gene calls are TRBV5-6 and TRBJ2-7, with 9 bases lining up with TRBD1. Losses at the gene ends were 4 bases for V and 4 bases for J; bases not matched to a gene: 6. Germline lookup yields CDR1 SGHDT and CDR2 YYEEEE. There are 14 residues in the CDR3.

The genes are TRBV2 and TRBJ2-7, with TRBD1 as a possible D gene (5 bases). Germline V gene sequence: CDR1 SNHLY, CDR2 FYNNEI. This CDR3 spans 15 amino acids. Between the trimmed V and J ends, which lost 0 bases and 4 bases, there was a span of 13 bases. The CDR3 DNA reads TGTGCCAGCAGTGAAGCGCAGGGTATCGGATACGAGCAGTACTTC. It specifies CASSEAQGIGYEQYF.